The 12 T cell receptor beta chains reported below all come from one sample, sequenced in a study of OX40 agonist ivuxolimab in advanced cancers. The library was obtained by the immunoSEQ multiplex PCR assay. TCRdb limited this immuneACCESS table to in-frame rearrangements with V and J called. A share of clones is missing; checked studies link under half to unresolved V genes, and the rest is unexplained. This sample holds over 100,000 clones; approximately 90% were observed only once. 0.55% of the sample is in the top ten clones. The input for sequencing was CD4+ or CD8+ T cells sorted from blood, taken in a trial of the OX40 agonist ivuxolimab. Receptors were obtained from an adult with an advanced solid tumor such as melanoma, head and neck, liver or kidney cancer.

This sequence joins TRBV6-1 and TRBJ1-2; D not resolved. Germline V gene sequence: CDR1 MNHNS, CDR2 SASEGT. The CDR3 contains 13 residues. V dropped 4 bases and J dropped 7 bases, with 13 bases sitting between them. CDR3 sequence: CASSADISVGYTF. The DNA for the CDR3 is TGTGCCAGCAGTGCTGACATTTCTGTTGGCTACACCTTC.

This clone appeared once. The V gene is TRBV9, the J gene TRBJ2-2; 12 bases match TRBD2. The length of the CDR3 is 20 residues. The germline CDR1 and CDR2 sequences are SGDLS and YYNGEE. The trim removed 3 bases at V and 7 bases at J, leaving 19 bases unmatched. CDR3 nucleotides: TGTGCCAGCAGCGCCGGGACAGGATTACTAGCGGGGGGACCCGGCGGGGAGCTGTTTTTT. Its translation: CASSAGTGLLAGGPGGELFF. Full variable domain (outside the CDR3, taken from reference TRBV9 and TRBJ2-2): DSGVTQTPKHLITATGQRVTLRCSPRSGDLSVYWYQQSLDQGLQFLIQYYNGEERAKGNILERFSAQQFPDLHSELNLSSLELGDSALYFCASSAGTGLLAGGPGGELFFGEGSRLTVL.

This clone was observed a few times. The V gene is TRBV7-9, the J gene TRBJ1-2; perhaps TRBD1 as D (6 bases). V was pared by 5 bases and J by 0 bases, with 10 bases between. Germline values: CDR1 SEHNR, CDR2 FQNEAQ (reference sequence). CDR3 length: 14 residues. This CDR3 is CASSGGATNYGYTF. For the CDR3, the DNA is TGTGCCAGCAGCGGGGGGGCAACTAACTATGGCTACACCTTC. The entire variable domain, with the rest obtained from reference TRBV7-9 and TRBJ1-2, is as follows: DTGVSQNPRHKITKRGQNVTFRCDPISEHNRLYWYRQTLGQGPEFLTYFQNEAQLEKSRLLSDRFSAERPKGSFSTLEIQRTEQGDSAMYLCASSGGATNYGYTFGSGTRLTVV.

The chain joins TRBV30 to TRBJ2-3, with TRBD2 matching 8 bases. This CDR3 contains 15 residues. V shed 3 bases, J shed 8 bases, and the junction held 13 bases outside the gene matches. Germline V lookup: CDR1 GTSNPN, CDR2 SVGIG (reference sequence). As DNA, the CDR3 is TGTGCCTGGAGGGGGGCTACGGGGGGGGCCGTTACGCAGTATTTT. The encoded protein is CAWRGATGGAVTQYF.

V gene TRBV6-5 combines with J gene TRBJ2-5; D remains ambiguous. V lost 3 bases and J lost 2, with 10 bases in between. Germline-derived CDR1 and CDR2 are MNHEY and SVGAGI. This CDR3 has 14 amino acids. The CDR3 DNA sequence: TGTGCCAGCAGTTATTCGACACGGCAAGAGACCCAGTACTTC. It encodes CASSYSTRQETQYF.

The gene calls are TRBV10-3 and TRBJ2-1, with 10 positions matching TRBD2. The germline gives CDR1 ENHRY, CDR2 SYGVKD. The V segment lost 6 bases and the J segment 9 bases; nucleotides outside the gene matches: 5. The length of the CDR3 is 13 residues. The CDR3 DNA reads TGTGCCATCAGGAGCGGGGGGGCCTTTGAGCAGTTCTTC. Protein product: CAIRSGGAFEQFF.

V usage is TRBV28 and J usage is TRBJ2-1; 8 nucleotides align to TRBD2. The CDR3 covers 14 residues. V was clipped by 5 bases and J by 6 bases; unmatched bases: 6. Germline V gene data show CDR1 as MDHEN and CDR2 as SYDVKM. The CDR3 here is CASSLPGGLNEQFF. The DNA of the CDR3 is TGTGCCAGCAGTCTGCCGGGGGGGCTCAATGAGCAGTTCTTC.

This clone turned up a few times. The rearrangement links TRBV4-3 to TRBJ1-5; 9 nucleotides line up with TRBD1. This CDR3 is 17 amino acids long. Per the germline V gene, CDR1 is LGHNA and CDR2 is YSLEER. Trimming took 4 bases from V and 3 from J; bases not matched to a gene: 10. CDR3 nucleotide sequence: TGCGCCAGCAGCCTTACTGGGACAGGGATCGTCAATCAGCCCCAGCATTTT. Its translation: CASSLTGTGIVNQPQHF.

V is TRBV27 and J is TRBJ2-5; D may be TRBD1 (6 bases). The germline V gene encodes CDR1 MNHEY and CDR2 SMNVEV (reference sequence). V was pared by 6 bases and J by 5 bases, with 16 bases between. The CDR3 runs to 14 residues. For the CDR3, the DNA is TGTGCCAGCAGCCCCCCGGACAGAATTGAGACCCAGTACTTC. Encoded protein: CASSPPDRIETQYF.

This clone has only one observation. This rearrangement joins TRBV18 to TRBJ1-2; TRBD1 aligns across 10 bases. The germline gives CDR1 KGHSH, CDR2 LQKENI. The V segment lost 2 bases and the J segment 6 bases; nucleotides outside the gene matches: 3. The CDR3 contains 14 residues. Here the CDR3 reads CASSPRDRGDGYTF. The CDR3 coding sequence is TGTGCCAGCTCACCAAGGGACAGGGGTGATGGCTACACCTTC.

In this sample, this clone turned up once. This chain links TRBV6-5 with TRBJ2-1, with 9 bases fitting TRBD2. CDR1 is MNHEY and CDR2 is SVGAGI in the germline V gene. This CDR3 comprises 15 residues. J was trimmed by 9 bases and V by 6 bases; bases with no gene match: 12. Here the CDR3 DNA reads TGTGCCAGCAGAGGACTCGGCGGGGGGGAGGGTGAGCAGTTCTTC. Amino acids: CASRGLGGGEGEQFF.

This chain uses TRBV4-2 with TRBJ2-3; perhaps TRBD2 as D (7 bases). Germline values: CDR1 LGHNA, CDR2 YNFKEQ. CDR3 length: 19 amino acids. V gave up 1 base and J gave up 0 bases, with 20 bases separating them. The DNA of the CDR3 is TGTGCCAGCAGCCAAGTCTCAAAGGGGGGGGGAGCCAGCACAGATACGCAGTATTTT. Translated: CASSQVSKGGGASTDTQYF.